One and the same sample provided the 4 T cell receptor beta chains below, sequenced in a study of blood T cell repertoires in COVID-19. Measured with immunoSEQ multiplex PCR; TCRdb has only the in-frame clones, and not every one. This table has 150,000 to 200,000 clones, around 89% appearing once. The source material was peripheral blood. The receptors were gathered from a woman aged 30 to 39 with acute or convalescent COVID-19.

The chain carries TRBV30 and TRBJ2-1, with a tentative D call TRBD2 (5 bases). The ends were cut back, 4 bases at V and 6 bases at J, with 22 bases in the middle. The germline V gene encodes CDR1 GTSNPN and CDR2 SVGIG (reference sequence). CDR3 length: 16 amino acids. The CDR3 sequence is CAWIPGEYPKVNEQFF. The CDR3 coding sequence is TGTGCCTGGATCCCCGGGGAGTACCCTAAGGTCAATGAGCAGTTCTTC.

The V call is TRBV30, the J call TRBJ2-2; the D is unclear. The CDR3 has 13 residues. The germline CDR1 and CDR2 sequences are GTSNPN and SVGIG (reference sequence). Trimming left V 2 bases short and J 6 bases short, with 10 bases between. CDR3 protein: CAWSFLLAGELFF. The DNA of the CDR3 is TGTGCCTGGAGTTTCCTCCTCGCCGGGGAGCTGTTTTTT.

The gene calls are TRBV7-9 and TRBJ1-6; possible D gene TRBD1, 6 bases. Germline values: CDR1 SEHNR, CDR2 FQNEAQ (reference sequence). V gave up 8 bases and J gave up 9 bases, with 11 bases separating them. The CDR3 has 12 amino acids. This chain's CDR3 is CASGTRGSPLHF. The DNA for the CDR3 is TGTGCCAGCGGGACAAGAGGTTCACCCCTCCACTTT.

The chain couples TRBV12-3 or TRBV12-4 to TRBJ1-3; weak D call: TRBD1 (6 bases). Trimming took off 5 bases at V and 1 base at J, with 6 bases between the two ends. This CDR3 contains 13 residues. The CDR3 here is CASSGTSGNTIYF. For the CDR3, the DNA is TGTGCCAGCAGTGGGACATCTGGAAACACCATATATTTT.